The T cell receptor beta chain described here comes from a study of T cell responses to AZD1222 COVID-19 vaccine. Using immunoSEQ multiplex PCR, the repertoire was profiled, and TCRdb retains in-frame clones only, with some absent. The profile shows about 94,000 clones, roughly 85% of them singletons. CDR1 and CDR2 from the germline V gene are SNHLY and FYNNEI. Trimming left V 8 bases short and J 1 base short, with 11 bases between. CDR3 length: 13 amino acids. Combined were second doses at about 4 or about 12 weeks. This clone was observed a few times. The antigen is not known. Findings and caveats of the study: A reported finding is that nearly half of spike-specific TCRs target unmutated variant regions.

The sequencing used peripheral blood, collected 28 days after the second AZD1222 dose. The J gene is TRBJ2-5, the V gene TRBV2; D possibly uses TRBD1 or TRBD2 (5 bases each). This TCR was recovered from an adult who received the AZD1222 COVID-19 vaccine. The DNA of the CDR3 is TGTGCCAGCCTACCGGGACCCCAAGAGACCCAGTACTTC. Its protein is CASLPGPQETQYF.